These T cell receptor beta chains were read from a single sample in a study of cytomegalovirus exposure and HLA in healthy donors. This table comes from immunoSEQ multiplex PCR, and its TCRdb copy is limited to in-frame clones, with some not included. The table records under 200,000 clones, 86% of them present only once. Sequenced input: PBMCs. All receptors come from a woman aged 25 to 39 in good health and CMV-seronegative. Each CDR3 is given without its conserved first and last residue.

j_call: TRBJ1-2; v_call: TRBV6-5; cdr3_aa: ASSIDRGGGYT
j_call: TRBJ1-1; v_call: TRBV6-5; cdr3_aa: ASTPRTADTEAF
j_call: TRBJ1-4; v_call: TRBV15; cdr3_aa: ATSRTGAPGDEKLF
j_call: TRBJ2-7; v_call: TRBV10-3; cdr3_aa: AIMEGTGSSYEQY
j_call: TRBJ2-1; v_call: TRBV7-3; cdr3_aa: ASSSQTGRENEQF
j_call: TRBJ2-1; v_call: TRBV25-1; cdr3_aa: ASSSPTSAENNEQF
j_call: TRBJ2-7; v_call: TRBV6-1; cdr3_aa: ASISDRWGGEQY
j_call: TRBJ2-3; v_call: TRBV18; cdr3_aa: ASSPGRVRTQY
j_call: TRBJ1-1; v_call: TRBV5-1; cdr3_aa: ASSLGTVGTEAF
j_call: TRBJ1-2; v_call: TRBV7-9; cdr3_aa: ASSSRDRDFT
j_call: TRBJ2-7; v_call: TRBV7-9; cdr3_aa: ASSSDRVEQY
j_call: TRBJ2-2; v_call: TRBV18; cdr3_aa: ASSPTARGGTGELF
j_call: TRBJ2-1; v_call: TRBV9; cdr3_aa: ASSTSSGAYNEQF
j_call: TRBJ2-5; v_call: TRBV7-2; cdr3_aa: ASSLSYYRGEETQY